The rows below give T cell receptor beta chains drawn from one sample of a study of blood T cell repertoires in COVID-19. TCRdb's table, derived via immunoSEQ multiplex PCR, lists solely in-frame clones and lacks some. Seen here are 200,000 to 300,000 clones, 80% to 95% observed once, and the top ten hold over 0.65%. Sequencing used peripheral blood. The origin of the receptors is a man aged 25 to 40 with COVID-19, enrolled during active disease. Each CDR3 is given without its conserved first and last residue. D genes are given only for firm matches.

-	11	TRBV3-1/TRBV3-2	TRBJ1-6	ASSQAPSSPLH
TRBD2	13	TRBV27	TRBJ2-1	ASRTGTSSYNEQF
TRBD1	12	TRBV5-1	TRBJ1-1	ASSTGQETTEAF
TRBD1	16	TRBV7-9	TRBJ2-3	ASSPNSWTGWDSDTQY
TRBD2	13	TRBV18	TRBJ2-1	ASSLAGGPWNEQF
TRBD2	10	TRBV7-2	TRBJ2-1	ASSSGLNEQF
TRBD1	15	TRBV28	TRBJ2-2	ASSSLGTGDLTGELF
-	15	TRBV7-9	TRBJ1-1	ASSLLSSTGDHTEAF
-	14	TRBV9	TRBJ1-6	ASSVTGSLANSPLH
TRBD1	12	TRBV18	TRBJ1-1	ASSSTGLRTEAF
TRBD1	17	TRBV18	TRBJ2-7	ASSPPATGAQHISYEQY
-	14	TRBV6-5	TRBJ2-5	ASSYFSGVGQETQY
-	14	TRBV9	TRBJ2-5	ASSVAATGFKETQY
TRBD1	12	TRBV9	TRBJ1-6	ASSADRVNSPLH
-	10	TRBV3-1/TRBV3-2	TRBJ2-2	ASSQLLGELF
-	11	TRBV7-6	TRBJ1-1	ASSSGAPTEAF